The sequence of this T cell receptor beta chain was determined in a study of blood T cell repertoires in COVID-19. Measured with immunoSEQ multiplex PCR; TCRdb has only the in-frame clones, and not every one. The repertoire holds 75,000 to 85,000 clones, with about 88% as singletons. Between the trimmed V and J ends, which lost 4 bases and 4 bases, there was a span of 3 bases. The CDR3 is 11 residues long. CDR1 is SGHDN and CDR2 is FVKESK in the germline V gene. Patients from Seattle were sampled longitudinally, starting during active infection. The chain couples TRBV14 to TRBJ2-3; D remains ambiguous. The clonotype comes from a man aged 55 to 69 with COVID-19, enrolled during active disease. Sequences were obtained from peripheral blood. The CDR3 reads CASSLADTQYF. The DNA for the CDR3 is TGTGCCAGCAGCCTAGCAGATACGCAGTATTTT. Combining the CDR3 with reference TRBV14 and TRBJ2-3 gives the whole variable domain EAGVTQFPSHSVIEKGQTVTLRCDPISGHDNLYWYRRVMGKEIKFLLHFVKESKQDESGMPNNRFLAERTGGTYSTLKVQPAELEDSGVYFCASSLADTQYFGPGTRLTVL.